This entry lists 7 T cell receptor beta chains sequenced from one sample in a study of cytomegalovirus exposure and HLA in healthy donors. PCR was performed using 60 Vbeta and 13 Jbeta primers. Produced via immunoSEQ multiplex PCR; TCRdb's table is partial and in-frame only. The sample has about 210,000 clones; just under 80% are singletons. Sequences were obtained from PBMCs. Receptor source: a boy younger than 18 in good health and CMV-seronegative.

This clone was observed a few times. This chain connects TRBV19 to TRBJ1-6; 10 bases are shared with TRBD1. Germline assignment: CDR1 LNHDA and CDR2 SQIVND (reference sequence). V gave up 9 bases and J gave up 0 bases; unmatched junction bases: 14. The CDR3 contains 19 residues. The CDR3 sequence is CASPDRDRGLSSYNSPLHF. CDR3 in DNA: TGTGCCAGCCCGGACCGGGACAGGGGCCTTAGCTCCTATAATTCACCCCTCCACTTT. Together with reference TRBV19 and TRBJ1-6, the CDR3 gives the full variable domain: DGGITQSPKYLFRKEGQNVTLSCEQNLNHDAMYWYRQDPGQGLRLIYYSQIVNDFQKGDIAEGYSVSREKKESFPLTVTSAQKNPTAFYLCASPDRDRGLSSYNSPLHFGNGTRLTVT.

The chain carries TRBV2 and TRBJ1-1; D uncertain. The germline V gene has CDR1 SNHLY and CDR2 FYNNEI. Between the trimmed V and J ends, which lost 7 bases and 1 base, there was a span of 10 bases. The CDR3 contains 13 residues. This chain's CDR3 is CASTIWQNTEAFF. For the CDR3, the DNA is TGTGCCAGCACAATTTGGCAGAACACTGAAGCTTTCTTT. The variable domain in full, completed from reference TRBV2 and TRBJ1-1, reads EPEVTQTPSHQVTQMGQEVILRCVPISNHLYFYWYRQILGQKVEFLVSFYNNEISEKSEIFDDQFSVERPDGSNFTLKIRSTKLEDSAMYFCASTIWQNTEAFFGQGTRLTVV.

CDR3: CASRNRGLEQPQHF. As DNA, the CDR3 is TGTGCCAGCAGAAACAGGGGGCTCGAACAGCCCCAGCATTTT. The V and J genes are TRBV28 and TRBJ1-5; 9 nucleotides agree with TRBD1. The CDR3 length is 14 residues. The V segment lost 6 bases and the J segment 7 bases; nucleotides outside the gene matches: 7. Germline V gene data show CDR1 as MDHEN and CDR2 as SYDVKM. The full variable domain, in which reference TRBV28 and TRBJ1-5 provide the parts outside the CDR3, is DVKVTQSSRYLVKRTGEKVFLECVQDMDHENMFWYRQDPGLGLRLIYFSYDVKMKEKGDIPEGYSVSREKKERFSLILESASTNQTSMYLCASRNRGLEQPQHFGDGTRLSIL.

This clone has a handful of counts. At one of its ends the junction is not consistent with the germline gene, which may arise from a read error. The CDR3 reads CAWTTEGAGGSYF. CDR3 DNA: TGTGCCTGGACCACCGAGGGGGCAGGGGGAAGTTACTTT. This chain connects TRBV30 to TRBJ1-6, with 7 bases fitting TRBD1. The germline V gene encodes CDR1 GTSNPN and CDR2 SVGIG (reference sequence). The CDR3 spans 13 residues.

This rearrangement joins TRBV11-3 to TRBJ1-1; 7 nucleotides match TRBD1. J lost 1 base, V lost 5 bases, and 7 bases had no gene match. This CDR3 spans 15 amino acids. Germline CDR1 and CDR2: SGHNT and YENEEA. CDR3 region: CASSHRQGKNTEAFF. The CDR3 nucleotides read TGTGCCAGCAGCCACCGACAGGGAAAGAACACTGAAGCTTTCTTT.

This clone was counted a few times. This chain links TRBV18 with TRBJ2-7; D may be TRBD1 (6 bases). Per the germline V gene, CDR1 is KGHSH and CDR2 is LQKENI. The CDR3 totals 13 residues. The ends were cut back, 3 bases at V and 5 bases at J, with 11 bases in the middle. The DNA of the CDR3 is TGTGCCAGCTCACCGACAGGTGAGGACGAGCAGTACTTC. This translates into CASSPTGEDEQYF.

This clone was seen a single time. The chain carries TRBV27 and TRBJ2-6; possibly TRBD2 for D (5 bases). The CDR3 contains 15 residues. The V and J ends lost 4 bases and 4 bases respectively, with 11 bases between them. CDR1 is MNHEY, CDR2 SMNVEV, per germline (reference sequence). The CDR3 DNA reads as TGTGCCAGCAGTTCGGACTGGGTAGGGGCCAACGTCCTGACTTTC. It is translated as CASSSDWVGANVLTF.